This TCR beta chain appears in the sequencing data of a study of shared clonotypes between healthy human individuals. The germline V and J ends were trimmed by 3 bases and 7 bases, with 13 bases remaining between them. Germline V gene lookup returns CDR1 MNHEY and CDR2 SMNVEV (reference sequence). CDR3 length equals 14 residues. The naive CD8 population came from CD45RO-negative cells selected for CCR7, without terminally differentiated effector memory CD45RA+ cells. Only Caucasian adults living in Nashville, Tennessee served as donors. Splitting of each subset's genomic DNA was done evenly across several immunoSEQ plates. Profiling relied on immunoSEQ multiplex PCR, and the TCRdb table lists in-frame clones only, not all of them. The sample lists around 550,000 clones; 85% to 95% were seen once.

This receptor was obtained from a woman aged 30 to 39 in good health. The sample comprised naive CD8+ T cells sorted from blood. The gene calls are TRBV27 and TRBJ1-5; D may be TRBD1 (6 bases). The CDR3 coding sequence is TGTGCCAGCAGTTTCACAGGGTCCTGGCAGCCCCAGCATTTT. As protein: CASSFTGSWQPQHF.